The sample holds many counts of the clone carrying this TCR beta chain. Its target is unknown. The read ends 3 residues shy of where the CDR3 ends; the end is completed using the germline J gene. The repertoire was sequenced with immunoSEQ multiplex PCR; TCRdb's copy has only in-frame clones and lacks some. The table lists tens of thousands of clones, no singletons, with around 1.6% in the top ten. The CDR3 has 14 residues. Germline CDR1 is SGHRS and CDR2 is YFSETQ. Losses at the gene ends were 4 bases for V and 5 bases for J; bases not matched to a gene: 5. The data are from a study of T cell clonality in common variable immunodeficiency. Both groups were predominantly of Caucasian heritage. Blood samples were heparinized, about 4.5 to 9 ml per donor. Study-level findings and limits: CVID patient heterogeneity limited repertoire-clinical complication correlations. In common variable immunodeficiency, TCR beta chains reportedly carried fewer deletions and N-nucleotide insertions.

The chain couples TRBV5-1 to TRBJ2-5, with 10 nucleotides matching TRBD2. This TCR derives from a person aged 18-70 years in good health. Input material: peripheral blood mononuclear cells. The CDR3 here is CASSTGLAEETQYF. The CDR3 DNA, read in part, is TGCGCCAGCAGCACAGGACTAGCGGAGGAGACC.